This TCR beta chain was retrieved from a study of patients and donors after allogeneic stem cell transplantation. This CDR3 is 15 amino acids long. Germline CDR1 SGHTA, CDR2 FQGNSA. V lost 5 bases, J lost 6 bases, and 18 bases lay in between. TCRdb re-derived calls from the RT-PCR reads in MiXCR, one entry per CDR3 protein. The top ten hold about 6% of the sample, which has some 960,000 distinct CDR3 sequences, roughly 18% seen once. Sequenced input: blood, either unsorted or a sorted T cell fraction (not recorded which). This TCR came from a human donor who was either an allogeneic HSCT recipient or a stem cell or donor lymphocyte infusion donor (not recorded which). It is not recorded whose cells these are; they may come from a transplant donor. The chain is built from TRBV7-2 and TRBJ2-3; D is perhaps TRBD1 (5 bases). The chain's CDR3 is CASSPQLGAADTQYF. CDR3 coding DNA: TGTGCCAGCAGCCCTCAATTAGGGGCGGCGGATACGCAGTATTTT.